A single sample is the source of the 20 T cell receptor beta chains below, sequenced in a study of beta chain features in type 1 diabetes. Sequenced material consisted of expressed TCRB transcripts (all of the isolated RNA was reverse transcribed). Repertoires were generated with immunoSEQ multiplex PCR, while TCRdb's copy carries only in-frame clones and drops some. The sample shows fewer than 400,000 clones, less than 10% of them seen only once. Sequencing used central memory CD4+ T cells from blood. The receptor set was obtained from a woman aged 18-35 years in good health.

This clone was seen only a few times. The chain uses TRBV7-9 and TRBJ2-5; perhaps TRBD1 as D (6 bases). The CDR3 is 14 residues long. Germline V lookup: CDR1 SEHNR, CDR2 FQNEAQ (reference sequence). The ends were cut back, 5 bases at V and 5 bases at J, with 15 bases in the middle. The CDR3: CASSPGVGRETQYF. CDR3 DNA sequence: TGTGCCAGCAGCCCAGGGGTGGGCCGGGAGACCCAGTACTTC.

In its sample, this clone was seen a few times. This rearrangement joins TRBV29-1 to TRBJ2-1; D possibly corresponds to TRBD1 (6 bases). Germline-derived CDR1 and CDR2 are SQVTM and ANQGSEA. This CDR3 region has 13 residues. V was pared by 3 bases and J by 8 bases, with 14 bases between. In DNA form, the CDR3 reads TGCAGCGTTGATGGCAGGGGAAGGGATGAGCAGTTCTTC. Translated: CSVDGRGRDEQFF.

J is TRBJ2-3 and V is TRBV9; 7 bases line up with TRBD2. The V and J ends lost 7 bases and 4 bases, in that order; junction bases with no gene match: 9. Germline V CDR1 and CDR2: SGDLS, YYNGEE. CDR3 length: 14 amino acids. The DNA of the CDR3 is TGTGCCAGCCAGCGAGGACTAGTCTCAGATACGCAGTATTTT. Its translation is CASQRGLVSDTQYF.

This clone appeared a few times. This rearrangement joins TRBV11-2 to TRBJ1-2; no clear D. Germline assignment: CDR1 SGHAT and CDR2 FQNNGV. The length of the CDR3 is 15 residues. Trimming cost V 3 bases and J 3 bases, with 14 bases left between them. The CDR3 sequence is CASSFYSSWDYGYTF. CDR3 sequence (DNA): TGTGCCAGCAGCTTTTACAGTTCATGGGACTATGGCTACACCTTC.

This clone was observed a handful of times. The chain combines TRBV5-6 with TRBJ1-1; the D is unclear. CDR3 length equals 16 residues. CDR1 and CDR2 from the germline V gene are SGHDT and YYEEEE. Trimming took off 4 bases at V and 1 base at J, with 17 bases between the two ends. The CDR3 spells CASSRAVKAENTEAFF. The CDR3 bases are TGTGCCAGCAGCCGCGCCGTTAAGGCGGAGAACACTGAAGCTTTCTTT.

This clone was found a few times. The chain recombines TRBV10-3 with TRBJ2-7; 12 bases agree with TRBD2. Looked up from germline, CDR1 is ENHRY and CDR2 is SYGVKD. CDR3 length: 17 residues. The V segment lost 3 bases and the J segment 0 bases; nucleotides outside the gene matches: 6. CDR3 DNA sequence: TGTGCCATCAGTGATGGGCTAGCGGGAGGGGACTCCTACGAGCAGTACTTC. Protein: CAISDGLAGGDSYEQYF.

This clone was seen a few times. This chain links TRBV19 with TRBJ1-5; D may be TRBD1 (5 bases). The CDR3 loop spans 14 amino acids. CDR1 LNHDA and CDR2 SQIVND come from the germline V gene (reference sequence). The germline V and J ends were trimmed by 3 bases and 2 bases, with 8 bases remaining between them. CDR3 DNA sequence: TGTGCCAGTAGTATCGTAGGGGGCAATCAGCCCCAGCATTTT. Amino acids: CASSIVGGNQPQHF.

Comment on this clone: The sample carries other DNA sequences with the same CDR3. The genes are TRBV28 and TRBJ1-1; D unclear. Trimming removed 1 base at V and 0 bases at J, with 0 bases between. Germline CDR1 and CDR2: MDHEN and SYDVKM. The CDR3 runs to 12 residues. In nucleotides, the CDR3 is TGTGCCAGCAGTTTATTGAACACTGAAGCTTTCTTT. Protein product: CASSLLNTEAFF.

This chain uses TRBV28 with TRBJ2-7; a possible D gene is TRBD2 (6 bases). Trimming took off 7 bases at V and 7 bases at J, with 17 bases between the two ends. The CDR3 length is 13 residues. The germline V gene has CDR1 MDHEN and CDR2 SYDVKM. Here the CDR3 reads CASTIWGTGEQYF. The CDR3 bases are TGTGCCAGCACCATTTGGGGGACTGGGGAGCAGTACTTC.

The chain has TRBV2 and TRBJ2-5, with D uncertain. Germline V gene sequence: CDR1 SNHLY, CDR2 FYNNEI. CDR3 length: 14 amino acids. V lost 3 bases and J 4 bases, leaving 12 bases between the germline ends. The CDR3 loop is CASSEFIGGETQYF. CDR3 nucleotides: TGTGCCAGCAGTGAGTTTATTGGCGGAGAGACCCAGTACTTC.

V and J are TRBV7-8 and TRBJ1-1; D is unclear. The CDR3 loop spans 13 amino acids. With 2 bases removed from V and 2 bases from J, the gap between germline ends came to 6 bases. The V gene's germline CDR1 is SGHVS and CDR2 FQNEAQ. This chain's CDR3 is CASSLLGNTEAFF. CDR3 in DNA: TGTGCCAGCAGCTTACTAGGAAACACTGAAGCTTTCTTT.

The J gene is TRBJ2-7, the V gene TRBV29-1, with 8 bases identical to TRBD2. Germline V gene sequence: CDR1 SQVTM, CDR2 ANQGSEA. Germline trimming cut 4 bases from V and 3 bases from J; bases unmatched to any gene: 8. This CDR3 contains 14 residues. For the CDR3, the DNA is TGCAGCGTTGTTGTGCGGGGGGAACACTACGAGCAGTACTTC. It is translated as CSVVVRGEHYEQYF.

This rearrangement joins TRBV6-6 to TRBJ2-1; D remains ambiguous. The germline CDR1 and CDR2 sequences are MNHNY and SVGAGI (reference sequence). V was trimmed by 5 bases and J by 8 bases, leaving 10 bases between them. This CDR3 region has 12 residues. The CDR3 region has the DNA TGTGCCAGCAGTACCACGCCAGATGAGCAGTTCTTC. This gives the protein CASSTTPDEQFF.

The chain recombines TRBV7-2 with TRBJ2-7, with D maybe TRBD1 (5 bases). The ends were cut back, 2 bases at V and 2 bases at J, with 16 bases in the middle. This CDR3 is 16 amino acids long. Germline assignment: CDR1 SGHTA and CDR2 FQGNSA. For the CDR3, the DNA is TGTGCCAGCAGCTTAAATGGTCAGGGTCTTGCCTACGAGCAGTACTTC. Amino acid sequence: CASSLNGQGLAYEQYF.

A few counts support this clone. This chain connects TRBV19 to TRBJ2-7; D possibly matches TRBD1 or TRBD2 (5 bases each). The CDR3 totals 19 residues. The germline V and J ends were trimmed by 3 bases and 2 bases, with 26 bases remaining between them. Germline loops: CDR1 LNHDA, CDR2 SQIVND (reference sequence). The CDR3 DNA follows: TGTGCCAGTAGTATGGCGTCGTGGGTCGGGACGGGTGACCCCTACGAGCAGTACTTC. It codes for CASSMASWVGTGDPYEQYF.

This clone came up a few times. V gene TRBV6-1 combines with J gene TRBJ1-1; possible D gene TRBD1, 6 bases. This CDR3 has 14 residues. Looked up from germline, CDR1 is MNHNS and CDR2 is SASEGT. Trimming took 1 base from V and 3 from J, leaving 9 bases between them. The CDR3 protein is CASSEGGQDTEAFF. In nucleotides, the CDR3 is TGTGCCAGCAGTGAAGGGGGGCAGGACACTGAAGCTTTCTTT.

This clone has more than one count but fewer than ten. This chain joins TRBV11-2 and TRBJ2-7; D gene unclear. This CDR3 comprises 13 residues. Germline V lookup: CDR1 SGHAT, CDR2 FQNNGV. The V gene lost 4 bases and the J gene lost 1 base, with 8 bases spanning the gap. The CDR3 region is CASSWSPSYEQYF. CDR3 DNA sequence: TGTGCCAGCAGCTGGAGTCCATCCTACGAGCAGTACTTC.

This clone was found a few times. V and J are TRBV29-1 and TRBJ1-1; D unresolved. From germline, CDR1 is SQVTM and CDR2 ANQGSEA. V lost 4 bases and J lost 2, with 14 bases in between. The CDR3 is 14 residues long. CDR3 DNA sequence: TGCAGCGTTGGAGAGGGTTTCCACAACACTGAAGCTTTCTTT. Its protein product is CSVGEGFHNTEAFF.

This clone was seen more than once but under ten times. The chain has TRBV6-5 and TRBJ2-1, with TRBD1 as a possible D gene (5 bases). CDR3 length: 13 residues. Trimming took 4 bases from V and 8 from J, leaving 12 bases between them. Looked up from germline, CDR1 is MNHEY and CDR2 is SVGAGI. CDR3 in amino acids: CASSFQGKDEQFF. DNA of the CDR3: TGTGCCAGCAGTTTCCAGGGTAAGGATGAGCAGTTCTTC.

This clone showed up just a few times. This chain connects TRBV6-5 to TRBJ1-1; 7 bases agree with TRBD1. The CDR3 is made up of 15 amino acids. V lost 2 bases, J lost 0 bases, and 3 bases stayed unmatched. Germline loops: CDR1 MNHEY, CDR2 SVGAGI. Here the CDR3 DNA reads TGTGCCAGCAGTTACGGGGACAGTTTGAACACTGAAGCTTTCTTT. This gives the protein CASSYGDSLNTEAFF.